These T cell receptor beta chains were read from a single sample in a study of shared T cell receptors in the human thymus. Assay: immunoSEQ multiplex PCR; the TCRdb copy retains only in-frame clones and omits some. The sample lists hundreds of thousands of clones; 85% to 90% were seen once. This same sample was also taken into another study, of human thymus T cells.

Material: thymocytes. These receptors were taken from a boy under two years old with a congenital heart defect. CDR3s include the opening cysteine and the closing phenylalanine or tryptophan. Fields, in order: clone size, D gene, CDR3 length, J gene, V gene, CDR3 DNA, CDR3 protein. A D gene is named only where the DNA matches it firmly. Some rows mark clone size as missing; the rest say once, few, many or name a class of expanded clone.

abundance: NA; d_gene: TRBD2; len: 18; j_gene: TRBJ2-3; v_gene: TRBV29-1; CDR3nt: TGCAGCGTTGATCCGGGACTAGCGGGAGGGCTTGGTACAGATACGCAGTATTTT; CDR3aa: CSVDPGLAGGLGTDTQYF
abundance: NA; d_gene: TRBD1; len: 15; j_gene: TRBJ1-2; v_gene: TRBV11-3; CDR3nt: TGTGCCAGCAGCTTGGACAGCTCGGGACAGAGGGGCTACACCTTC; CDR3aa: CASSLDSSGQRGYTF
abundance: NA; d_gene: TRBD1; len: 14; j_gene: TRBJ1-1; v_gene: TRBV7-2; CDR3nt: TGTGCCAGCAGCCTTAGGACAGGAAACACTGAAGCTTTCTTT; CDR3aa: CASSLRTGNTEAFF
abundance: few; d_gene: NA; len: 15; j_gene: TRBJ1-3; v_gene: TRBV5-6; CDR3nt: TGTGCCAGCAGCATTCAGACAAAAGCCGGAAACACCATATATTTT; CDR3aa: CASSIQTKAGNTIYF
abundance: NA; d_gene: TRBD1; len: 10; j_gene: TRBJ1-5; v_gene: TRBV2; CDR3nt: TGTGCCAGCAGCGGGACAGCCCAGCATTTT; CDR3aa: CASSGTAQHF
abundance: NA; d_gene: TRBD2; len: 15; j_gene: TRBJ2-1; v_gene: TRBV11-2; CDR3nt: TGTGCCAGCATCCGGGAGGCGGGCGGGCGGAATGAGCAGTTCTTC; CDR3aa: CASIREAGGRNEQFF
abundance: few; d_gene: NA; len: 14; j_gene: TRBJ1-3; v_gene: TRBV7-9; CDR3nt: TGTGCCAGCAGCCAACAGGTCTCTGGAAACACCATATATTTT; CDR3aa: CASSQQVSGNTIYF
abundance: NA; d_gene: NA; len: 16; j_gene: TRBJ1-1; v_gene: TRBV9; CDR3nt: TGTGCCAGCAGCGTAGTCGAGGAGGGGATGAACACTGAAGCTTTCTTT; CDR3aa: CASSVVEEGMNTEAFF
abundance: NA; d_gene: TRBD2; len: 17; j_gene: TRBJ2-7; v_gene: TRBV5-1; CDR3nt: TGCGCCAGCAGCTTGGTGGCTAGCGGGAGCCGCTCCTACGAGCAGTACTTC; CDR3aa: CASSLVASGSRSYEQYF
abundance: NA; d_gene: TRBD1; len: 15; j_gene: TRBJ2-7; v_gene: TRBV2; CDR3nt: TGTGCCAGCAGCGGGGACAGGGCGACGTCCTACGAGCAGTACTTC; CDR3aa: CASSGDRATSYEQYF
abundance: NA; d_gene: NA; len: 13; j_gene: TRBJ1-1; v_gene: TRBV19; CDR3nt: TGTGCCACGTTACAGGGACGGGACACTGAAGCTTTCTTT; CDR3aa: CATLQGRDTEAFF
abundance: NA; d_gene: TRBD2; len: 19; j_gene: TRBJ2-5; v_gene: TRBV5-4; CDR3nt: TGTGCCAGCAGCTGGTATCGGGGGGGACTAGCGGGAGTAGGGGAGACCCAGTACTTC; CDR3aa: CASSWYRGGLAGVGETQYF
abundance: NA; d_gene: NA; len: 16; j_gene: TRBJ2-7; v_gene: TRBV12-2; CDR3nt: TGTGCAAGTCGAAGGGGTCGGGTCCTCCTAGGGTACGAGCAGTACTTC; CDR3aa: CASRRGRVLLGYEQYF
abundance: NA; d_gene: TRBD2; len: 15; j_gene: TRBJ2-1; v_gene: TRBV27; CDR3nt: TGTGCCAGCAGTTTAGGGGGAGGGCCCTACAATGAGCAGTTCTTC; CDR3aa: CASSLGGGPYNEQFF
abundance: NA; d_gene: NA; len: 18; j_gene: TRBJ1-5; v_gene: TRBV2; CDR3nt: TGTGCCAGCAGCGATAGAGGGTCCGTCAGGCACCAAAATCAGCCCCAGCATTTT; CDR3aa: CASSDRGSVRHQNQPQHF
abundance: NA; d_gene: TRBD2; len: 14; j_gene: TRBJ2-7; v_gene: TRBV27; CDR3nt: TGTGCCAGCACCGGGACTAGCGGACCCTACGAGCAGTACTTC; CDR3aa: CASTGTSGPYEQYF
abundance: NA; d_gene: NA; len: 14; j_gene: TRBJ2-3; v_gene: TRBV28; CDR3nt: TGTGCCAGCAGTTTAGCCGGGTATACAGATACGCAGTATTTT; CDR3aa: CASSLAGYTDTQYF
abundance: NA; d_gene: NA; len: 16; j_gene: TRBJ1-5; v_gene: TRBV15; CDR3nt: TGTGCCACCAGCAGAGATCGGACGGAGGTCAATCAGCCCCAGCATTTT; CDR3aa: CATSRDRTEVNQPQHF
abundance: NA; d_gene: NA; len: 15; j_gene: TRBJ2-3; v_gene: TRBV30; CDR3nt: TGTGCCTGGAGTGAGAGGAGACCCATCACAGATACGCAGTATTTT; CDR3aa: CAWSERRPITDTQYF
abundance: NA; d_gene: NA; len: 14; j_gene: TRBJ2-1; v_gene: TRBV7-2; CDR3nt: TGTGCCAGCAGCTGGGGCGGGGGCACGGGTGAGCAGTTCTTC; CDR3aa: CASSWGGGTGEQFF
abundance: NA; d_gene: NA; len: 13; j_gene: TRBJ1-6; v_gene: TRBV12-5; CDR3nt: TGTGCTAGTGGTCCCCCCGGAGATTCACCCCTCCACTTT; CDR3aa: CASGPPGDSPLHF
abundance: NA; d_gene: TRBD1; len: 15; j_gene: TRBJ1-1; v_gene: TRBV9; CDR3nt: TGTGCCAGCAGCCCCTGGACAGGGAGGGACACTGAAGCTTTCTTT; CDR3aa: CASSPWTGRDTEAFF
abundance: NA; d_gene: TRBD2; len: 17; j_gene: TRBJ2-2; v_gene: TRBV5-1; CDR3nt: TGCGCCAGCAGCTTGGACCCCGGGAGGGCGAACACCGGGGAGCTGTTTTTT; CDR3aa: CASSLDPGRANTGELFF
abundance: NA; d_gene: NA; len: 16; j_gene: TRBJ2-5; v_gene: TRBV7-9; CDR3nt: TGTGCCAGCAGCCGCCAGCTAGCTGGGTGGCAAGAGACCCAGTACTTC; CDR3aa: CASSRQLAGWQETQYF
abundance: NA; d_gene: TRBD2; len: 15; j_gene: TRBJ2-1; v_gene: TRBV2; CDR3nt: TGTGCCAGCAGTGTAACACTAGCGGGAGCCAATGAGCAGTTCTTC; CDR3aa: CASSVTLAGANEQFF
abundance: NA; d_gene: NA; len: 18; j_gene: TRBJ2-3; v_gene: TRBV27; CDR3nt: TGTGCCAGCAGTTTATCGTCGGGAGCCGCTGGGGTTGCAGATACGCAGTATTTT; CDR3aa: CASSLSSGAAGVADTQYF
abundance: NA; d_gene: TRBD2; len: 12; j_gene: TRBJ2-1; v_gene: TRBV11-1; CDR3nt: TGTGCCAGCAGCTTAGGGCGGGAGCGGCAGTTCTTC; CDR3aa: CASSLGRERQFF
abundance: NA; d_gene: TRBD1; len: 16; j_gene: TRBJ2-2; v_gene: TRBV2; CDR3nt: TGTGCCAGCACCGAAGGGACAGGGGCGAACACCGGGGAGCTGTTTTTT; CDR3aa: CASTEGTGANTGELFF
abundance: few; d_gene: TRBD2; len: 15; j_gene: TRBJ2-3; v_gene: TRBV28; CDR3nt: TGTGCCAGCAGTTTGGGTAGCGGGACGGAAGATACGCAGTATTTT; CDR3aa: CASSLGSGTEDTQYF
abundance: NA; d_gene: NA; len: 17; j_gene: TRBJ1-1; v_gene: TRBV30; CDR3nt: TGTGCCTGGAGTCACATTCCAAACAGGGAAGCGGACACTGAAGCTTTCTTT; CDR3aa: CAWSHIPNREADTEAFF
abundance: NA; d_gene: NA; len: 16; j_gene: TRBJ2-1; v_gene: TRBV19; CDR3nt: TGTGCCAGTAGTATGGGGGGGGGCGGCCAATTCGGTGAGCAGTTCTTC; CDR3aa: CASSMGGGGQFGEQFF
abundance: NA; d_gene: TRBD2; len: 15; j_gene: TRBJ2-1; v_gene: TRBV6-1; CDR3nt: TGTGCCAGCAGTGCGCAACTAGCGAACTACAATGAGCAGTTCTTC; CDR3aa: CASSAQLANYNEQFF
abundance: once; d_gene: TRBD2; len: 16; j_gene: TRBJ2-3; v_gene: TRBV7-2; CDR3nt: TGTGCCAGCAGTCCCGGGACTATACCTTCCTTAGATACGCAGTATTTT; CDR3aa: CASSPGTIPSLDTQYF
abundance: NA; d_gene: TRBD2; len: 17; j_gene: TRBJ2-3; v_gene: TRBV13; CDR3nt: TGTGCCAGCAGCTCGGCCGCGGGACTAGCGGTCACAGATACGCAGTATTTT; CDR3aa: CASSSAAGLAVTDTQYF
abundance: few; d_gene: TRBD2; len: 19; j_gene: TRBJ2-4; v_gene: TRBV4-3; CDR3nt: TGCGCCAGCAGCCAAGGGCGGTCGGGGCGGGAGGGGTCCAAAAACATTCAGTACTTC; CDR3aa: CASSQGRSGREGSKNIQYF
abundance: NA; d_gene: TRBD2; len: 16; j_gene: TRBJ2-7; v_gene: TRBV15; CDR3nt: TGTGCCACCAGCAGGGGGCTAGCGGGAGACCTTTACGAGCAGTACTTC; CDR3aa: CATSRGLAGDLYEQYF
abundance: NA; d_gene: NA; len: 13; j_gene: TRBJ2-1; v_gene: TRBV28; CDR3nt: TGTGCCAGCAGTTTCAGGGCTGACAATGAGCAGTTCTTC; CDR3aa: CASSFRADNEQFF
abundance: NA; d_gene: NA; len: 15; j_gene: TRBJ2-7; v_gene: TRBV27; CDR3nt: TGTGCCGGCAGTCCCCTCAGGCGACACTCCTACGAGCAGTACTTC; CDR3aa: CAGSPLRRHSYEQYF
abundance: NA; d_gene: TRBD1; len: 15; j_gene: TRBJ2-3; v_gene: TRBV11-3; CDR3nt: TGTGCCAGCAGCGGGGGACAGGCAAGCACAGATACGCAGTATTTT; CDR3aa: CASSGGQASTDTQYF
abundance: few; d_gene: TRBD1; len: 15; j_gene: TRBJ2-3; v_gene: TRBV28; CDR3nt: TGTGCCAGCAGTCTTGGACAGGGAGGCACAGATACGCAGTATTTT; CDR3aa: CASSLGQGGTDTQYF
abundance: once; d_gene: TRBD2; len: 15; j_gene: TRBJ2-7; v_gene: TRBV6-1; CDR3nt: TGTGCCAGCAGTCCTCGGACTAGGGACGCTTACGAGCAGTACTTC; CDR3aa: CASSPRTRDAYEQYF
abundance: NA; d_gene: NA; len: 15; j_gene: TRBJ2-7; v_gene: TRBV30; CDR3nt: TGTGCCTGGAGTGTAAGAATTCCCAGGCTCTACGAGCAGTACTTC; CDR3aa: CAWSVRIPRLYEQYF